These 8 T cell receptor beta chains were sequenced from one sample in a study of T-cell memory formation after mild COVID-19. TCRdb reprocessed the 5' RACE reads with MiXCR, giving one entry per CDR3 protein. The table records 30,000 to 50,000 distinct CDR3 sequences, roughly 6.1% of them present only once. Sequenced sample: PBMCs or a T cell subset sorted from them (not recorded which). Receptors originate from an adult who had mild COVID-19 (a few samples of this study predate the infection). Cell type and time point are not known.

There are a few counts of this clonotype. The chain joins TRBV7-9 to TRBJ2-1, with 11 bases identical to TRBD2. CDR1 is SEHNR and CDR2 is FQNEAQ in the germline V gene (reference sequence). The ends lost 7 bases at V and 2 bases at J; junction bases unmatched: 4. This CDR3 has 15 residues. The CDR3 DNA reads as TGTGCCAGCATCCTGACTAGCGGGACCTACAATGAGCAGTTCTTC. Its protein product is CASILTSGTYNEQFF. The variable domain in full, completed from reference TRBV7-9 and TRBJ2-1, reads DTGVSQNPRHKITKRGQNVTFRCDPISEHNRLYWYRQTLGQGPEFLTYFQNEAQLEKSRLLSDRFSAERPKGSFSTLEIQRTEQGDSAMYLCASILTSGTYNEQFFGPGTRLTVL.

This clonotype was seen at least ten times. The V gene is TRBV5-1, the J gene TRBJ2-1, with a tentative D call TRBD2 (5 bases). This CDR3 comprises 14 residues. Germline V gene lookup returns CDR1 SGHRS and CDR2 YFSETQ. Trimming took off 1 base at V and 4 bases at J, with 9 bases between the two ends. As DNA, the CDR3 is TGCGCCAGCAGCTTGTGGGGAGAGTACAATGAGCAGTTCTTC. This codes for CASSLWGEYNEQFF.

The rearrangement uses TRBV11-2 and TRBJ2-7, with no clear D. Trimming shortened V by 6 bases and J by 2 bases, and 8 bases separated the two germline ends. The CDR3 covers 12 residues. Per the germline V gene, CDR1 is SGHAT and CDR2 is FQNNGV. The CDR3 is CASSILAYEQYF. The CDR3, as DNA: TGTGCCAGCAGTATACTTGCCTACGAGCAGTACTTC.

The gene calls are TRBV11-2 and TRBJ2-7; D tentatively fits TRBD1 or TRBD2 (5 bases each). The germline gives CDR1 SGHAT, CDR2 FQNNGV. Trimming took off 5 bases at V and 4 bases at J, with 18 bases between the two ends. The CDR3 covers 15 residues. CDR3 sequence: CASSGSGTPRYEQYF. CDR3 coding DNA: TGTGCCAGCAGCGGCAGTGGGACCCCACGATACGAGCAGTACTTC. Full variable domain (rest looked up from reference TRBV11-2 and TRBJ2-7): EAGVAQSPRYKIIEKRQSVAFWCNPISGHATLYWYQQILGQGPKLLIQFQNNGVVDDSQLPKDRFSAERLKGVDSTLKIQPAKLEDSAVYLCASSGSGTPRYEQYFGPGTRLTVT.

This clonotype showed up many times. The gene calls are TRBV5-1 and TRBJ2-4, with 7 bases identical to TRBD1. The ends lost 2 bases at V and 6 bases at J; junction bases unmatched: 5. The germline V gene has CDR1 SGHRS and CDR2 YFSETQ. The length of the CDR3 is 14 residues. CDR3 amino acids: CASSFRGTGNIQYF. The CDR3 coding sequence is TGCGCCAGCAGCTTCAGGGGGACGGGAAACATTCAGTACTTC. Variable domain in full (rest from reference TRBV5-1 and TRBJ2-4): KAGVTQTPRYLIKTRGQQVTLSCSPISGHRSVSWYQQTPGQGLQFLFEYFSETQRNKGNFPGRFSGRQFSNSRSEMNVSTLELGDSALYLCASSFRGTGNIQYFGAGTRLSVL.

In this sample, this clonotype turned up a few times. The V gene is TRBV6-5, the J gene TRBJ1-3; tentatively, D is TRBD1 (6 bases). Germline V gene sequence: CDR1 MNHEY, CDR2 SVGAGI. The CDR3 consists of 14 residues. V was clipped by 6 bases and J by 4 bases, with 13 bases between them. Written as DNA, the CDR3 is TGTGCCAGCAGCCCTCAGGGGTCGGGAAACACCATATATTTT. This gives the protein CASSPQGSGNTIYF.

This clonotype was picked up many times. The chain has TRBV4-1 and TRBJ2-7; 7 bases fit TRBD1. Per the germline V gene, CDR1 is MGHRA and CDR2 is YSYEKL. The J segment lost 1 base and the V segment lost 3 bases, leaving 6 bases of the junction unmatched. This CDR3 has 15 amino acids. The CDR3 is CASSHNRDSSYEQYF. DNA of the CDR3: TGCGCCAGCAGCCACAACCGGGACAGTTCCTACGAGCAGTACTTC.

V gene TRBV3-1 combines with J gene TRBJ1-1; D possibly corresponds to TRBD1 (6 bases). Trimming took off 4 bases at V and 1 base at J, with 7 bases between the two ends. CDR3 length: 13 amino acids. The germline V gene encodes CDR1 LGHDT and CDR2 YNNKEL (reference sequence). The CDR3 loop is CASSPTGNTEAFF. DNA of the CDR3: TGTGCCAGCAGCCCGACAGGGAACACTGAAGCTTTCTTT.